A single sample is the source of the 26 T cell receptor beta chains below, sequenced in a study of PD-1 blockade in classical Hodgkin lymphoma. Assay used: immunoSEQ multiplex PCR; TCRdb lists only in-frame clones, some missing. The sample includes 66,000 or so clones, over 55% of them seen just once. Each patient's relapse followed autologous stem cell transplantation, and brentuximab vedotin exposure varied. The sample here was peripheral blood mononuclear cells (PBMCs), taken before the second cycle of nivolumab. The receptor source for this set is a human donor with classical Hodgkin lymphoma.

This rearrangement joins TRBV4-1 to TRBJ2-3, with D unclear. Trimming took off 0 bases at V and 3 bases at J, with 16 bases between the two ends. The CDR3 length is 17 residues. Germline V gene lookup returns CDR1 MGHRA and CDR2 YSYEKL. CDR3 loop: CASSQDSFQSRTDTQYF. CDR3 DNA sequence: TGCGCCAGCAGCCAAGATTCTTTCCAGTCACGGACAGATACGCAGTATTTT.

The chain employs TRBV30 and TRBJ2-7, with a weak D call TRBD2 (6 bases). From germline, CDR1 is GTSNPN and CDR2 SVGIG (reference sequence). There are 15 residues in the CDR3. V was cut by 0 bases and J by 5 bases, with 17 bases left in between. In DNA, the CDR3 is TGTGCCTGGAGTGTACGGGGGACTGTTAGTAACGAGCAGTACTTC. Its translation is CAWSVRGTVSNEQYF. Looking up the rest from reference TRBV30 and TRBJ2-7 gives the full variable domain: SQTIHQWPATLVQPVGSPLSLECTVEGTSNPNLYWYRQAAGRGLQLLFYSVGIGQISSEVPQNLSASRPQDRQFILSSKKLLLSDSGFYLCAWSVRGTVSNEQYFGPGTRLTVT.

The V call is TRBV21-1, the J call TRBJ2-3; the DNA was not compared with TRBD2, the D call given in the table. TRBV21-1 corresponds to a pseudogene. The CDR3 is made up of 15 amino acids. Here the CDR3 reads CATYWTGYATDTQYF. The CDR3 coding sequence is TGTGCCACCTACTGGACTGGATACGCCACAGATACGCAGTATTTT.

The chain carries TRBV5-1 and TRBJ2-7, with 10 bases lining up with TRBD1. Trimming took 4 bases from V and 1 from J; bases not matched to a gene: 5. The CDR3 covers 15 residues. CDR1 and CDR2 from the germline V gene are SGHRS and YFSETQ. The DNA of the CDR3 is TGCGCCAGCAGCCTCCTGGGACAGGGGTCCTACGAGCAGTACTTC. Translating gives CASSLLGQGSYEQYF.

The J gene is TRBJ1-2, the V gene TRBV5-6; D is uncertain. Germline loops: CDR1 SGHDT, CDR2 YYEEEE. The CDR3 extends over 11 amino acids. Trimming took off 2 bases at V and 8 bases at J, with 7 bases between the two ends. The CDR3, as DNA: TGTGCCAGCAGCTTCTCCACGGGCTACACCTTC. It is translated as CASSFSTGYTF.

This chain connects TRBV28 to TRBJ1-1; D is unresolved. Germline CDR1 is MDHEN and CDR2 is SYDVKM. V lost 6 bases and J 0 bases, leaving 8 bases between the germline ends. There are 13 residues in the CDR3. The CDR3 coding sequence is TGTGCCAGCAGCAGATCCATGAACACTGAAGCTTTCTTT. This encodes CASSRSMNTEAFF.

This clone was counted a single time. The chain is built from TRBV4-1 and TRBJ1-6, with D maybe TRBD1 (6 bases). CDR3 length equals 15 residues. Germline V gives CDR1 MGHRA, CDR2 YSYEKL. Deletions cut 0 bases from V and 6 bases from J, with 9 bases between. CDR3 amino acids: CASSQEGTTNSPLHF. CDR3 coding DNA: TGCGCCAGCAGCCAAGAAGGGACAACTAATTCACCCCTCCACTTT.

This clone was found once. The chain employs TRBV18 and TRBJ2-7; perhaps TRBD2 as D (6 bases). The CDR3 spans 15 residues. With 0 bases removed from V and 12 bases from J, the gap between germline ends came to 21 bases. Germline CDR1 and CDR2: KGHSH and LQKENI. CDR3 coding DNA: TGTGCCAGCTCACCACCAGATCCGGGACTTCCCGGGCCGTACTTC. It is translated as CASSPPDPGLPGPYF. Combining the CDR3 with reference TRBV18 and TRBJ2-7 gives the whole variable domain NAGVMQNPRHLVRRRGQEARLRCSPMKGHSHVYWYRQLPEEGLKFMVYLQKENIIDESGMPKERFSAEFPKEGPSILRIQQVVRGDSAAYFCASSPPDPGLPGPYFGPGTRLTVT.

The chain links TRBV19 to TRBJ2-2, with 10 bases that match TRBD2. Losses at the gene ends were 7 bases for V and 6 bases for J; bases not matched to a gene: 5. The CDR3 loop spans 14 amino acids. The V gene's germline CDR1 is LNHDA and CDR2 SQIVND (reference sequence). CDR3 in amino acids: CASKAGGPPGELFF. Here the CDR3 DNA reads TGTGCCAGTAAAGCGGGAGGGCCCCCCGGGGAGCTGTTTTTT.

V is TRBV27 and J is TRBJ1-3, with D perhaps TRBD1 (6 bases). CDR1 is MNHEY, CDR2 SMNVEV, per germline (reference sequence). CDR3 size: 14 residues. V lost 6 bases and J lost 2, with 11 bases in between. The CDR3 reads CASSLSGAGNTIYF. The DNA for the CDR3 is TGTGCCAGCAGCCTCTCAGGGGCTGGAAACACCATATATTTT.

This clone was seen only a few times. The chain employs TRBV25-1 and TRBJ2-3; D not resolved. Trimming removed 5 bases at V and 6 bases at J, with 21 bases between. This CDR3 has 16 amino acids. Germline V CDR1 and CDR2: MGHDK, SYGVNS. Here the CDR3 DNA reads TGTGCCAGCAGTTTTAGCACGTGGCCCTCCGGGGATACGCAGTATTTT. It codes for CASSFSTWPSGDTQYF.

By proportion, this clone is medium-sized (0.01 to 0.1%). The V and J genes are TRBV7-9 and TRBJ2-7; maybe TRBD2 (6 bases). V was cut by 5 bases and J by 3 bases, with 17 bases left in between. Germline V lookup: CDR1 SEHNR, CDR2 FQNEAQ (reference sequence). The CDR3 contains 15 residues. The CDR3 DNA follows: TGTGCCAGCAGCCGCGCGGGGACGCGAGGCTACGAGCAGTACTTC. Its translation is CASSRAGTRGYEQYF. Full variable domain (rest looked up from reference TRBV7-9 and TRBJ2-7): DTGVSQNPRHKITKRGQNVTFRCDPISEHNRLYWYRQTLGQGPEFLTYFQNEAQLEKSRLLSDRFSAERPKGSFSTLEIQRTEQGDSAMYLCASSRAGTRGYEQYFGPGTRLTVT.

The chain recombines TRBV6-1 with TRBJ2-7; D not certain. The V gene's germline CDR1 is MNHNS and CDR2 SASEGT. Trimming took off 7 bases at V and 0 bases at J, with 13 bases between the two ends. This CDR3 region has 14 residues. The CDR3 region is CASIGPMPSYEQYF. In DNA form, the CDR3 reads TGTGCCAGCATAGGACCCATGCCCTCCTACGAGCAGTACTTC.

This clone has only one observation. V usage is TRBV9 and J usage is TRBJ1-5; D unclear. Looked up from germline, CDR1 is SGDLS and CDR2 is YYNGEE. The CDR3 sequence is 15 residues long. Trimming pared 3 bases from V and 0 bases from J, leaving 10 bases between. CDR3 residues: CASSADGYSNQPQHF. For the CDR3, the DNA is TGTGCCAGCAGCGCGGACGGATATAGCAATCAGCCCCAGCATTTT.

The rearrangement uses TRBV2 and TRBJ1-5; D is uncertain. The CDR3 sequence is 15 residues long. CDR1 and CDR2 (germline): SNHLY, FYNNEI. Trimming pared 7 bases from V and 0 bases from J, leaving 13 bases between. The CDR3 loop is CASTRTDYSNQPQHF. The CDR3 DNA follows: TGTGCCAGCACGAGGACGGATTATAGCAATCAGCCCCAGCATTTT.

The chain joins TRBV11-2 to TRBJ2-7, with D uncertain. CDR1 is SGHAT, CDR2 FQNNGV, per germline. Between the trimmed V and J ends, which lost 2 bases and 7 bases, there was a span of 6 bases. The CDR3 has 11 amino acids. The CDR3 region has the DNA TGTGCCAGCAGCTTAACTGGGGAGCAGTACTTC. This gives the protein CASSLTGEQYF.

The chain carries TRBV21-1 and TRBJ1-4. TRBV21-1 represents a pseudogene. This CDR3 is built from 12 residues. The CDR3 protein is CASIGPNEKLFF. The CDR3 nucleotides read TGTGCCAGCATAGGACCCAATGAAAAACTGTTTTTT.

The chain carries TRBV9 and TRBJ1-1; 11 bases fit TRBD1. Germline CDR1 reads SGDLS; CDR2 reads YYNGEE. J lost 7 bases, V lost 5 bases, and 1 base had no gene match. The CDR3 is 12 amino acids. The CDR3 loop is CASRGQGDEAFF. In DNA form, the CDR3 reads TGTGCCAGCAGGGGACAGGGGGATGAAGCTTTCTTT.

J is TRBJ1-2 and V is TRBV5-1; TRBD1 aligns across 9 bases. The CDR3 is 16 residues long. CDR1 and CDR2 (germline): SGHRS, YFSETQ. Trimming cost V 1 base and J 3 bases; bases outside gene matches: 7. The DNA for the CDR3 is TGCGCCAGCAGCTTGTATGGGACAGGGAATCACTATGGCTACACCTTC. Translating gives CASSLYGTGNHYGYTF. The variable domain in full, with the rest retrieved from reference TRBV5-1 and TRBJ1-2, is KAGVTQTPRYLIKTRGQQVTLSCSPISGHRSVSWYQQTPGQGLQFLFEYFSETQRNKGNFPGRFSGRQFSNSRSEMNVSTLELGDSALYLCASSLYGTGNHYGYTFGSGTRLTVV.

The rearrangement uses TRBV30 and TRBJ2-3, with D unresolved. This CDR3 contains 14 residues. Germline V gives CDR1 GTSNPN, CDR2 SVGIG (reference sequence). Trimming cost V 0 bases and J 1 base, with 8 bases left between them. CDR3 sequence reads: CAWSVVAGTDTQYF. The CDR3 DNA reads as TGTGCCTGGAGTGTAGTAGCTGGCACAGATACGCAGTATTTT.

V usage is TRBV28 and J usage is TRBJ2-1; 8 nucleotides match TRBD2. V shed 6 bases and J 0 bases; nucleotides not matched to a gene: 10. CDR3 size: 17 residues. Germline-derived CDR1 and CDR2 are MDHEN and SYDVKM. CDR3 sequence: CASSPLAGRSSYNEQFF. Written as DNA, the CDR3 is TGTGCCAGCAGCCCCTTAGCGGGAAGGAGCTCCTACAATGAGCAGTTCTTC.

Only a few counts were recorded for this clone. V gene TRBV7-9 combines with J gene TRBJ1-1; TRBD1 matches at 9 bases. The germline V gene encodes CDR1 SEHNR and CDR2 FQNEAQ (reference sequence). This CDR3 region has 14 residues. The ends lost 4 bases at V and 6 bases at J; junction bases unmatched: 6. The CDR3 sequence: CASSYGQGSPEAFF. DNA of the CDR3: TGTGCCAGCAGCTACGGACAGGGGAGCCCTGAAGCTTTCTTT.

The V and J genes are TRBV7-9 and TRBJ2-1; 7 positions agree with TRBD1. CDR3 length: 16 amino acids. J was trimmed by 4 bases and V by 5 bases; bases with no gene match: 11. Germline values: CDR1 SEHNR, CDR2 FQNEAQ (reference sequence). The CDR3 nucleotides are TGTGCCAGCAGCCCTCTCCCGACAGGGACATACAATGAGCAGTTCTTC. Its protein is CASSPLPTGTYNEQFF.

The chain couples TRBV4-1 to TRBJ1-4; the D is unclear. This CDR3 is built from 16 residues. The V end was cut by 4 bases, the J end by 5 bases, with 17 bases between. CDR1 and CDR2 (germline): MGHRA, YSYEKL. The CDR3 region is CASSLQLGRANEKLFF. CDR3 nucleotides: TGCGCCAGCAGCCTTCAACTGGGGAGAGCAAATGAAAAACTGTTTTTT.

This clone has only a few counts. V is TRBV19 and J is TRBJ2-2; D is perhaps TRBD1 (6 bases). V shed 3 bases and J shed 5 bases, with 13 bases lying between them. Per the germline V gene, CDR1 is LNHDA and CDR2 is SQIVND (reference sequence). The CDR3 length is 15 residues. CDR3 nucleotide sequence: TGTGCCAGTAGTATGAGACAGGCGCTGACCGGGGAGCTGTTTTTT. Residues: CASSMRQALTGELFF.

The chain recombines TRBV7-9 with TRBJ2-4; D might be TRBD2 (5 bases). Germline V gene sequence: CDR1 SEHNR, CDR2 FQNEAQ (reference sequence). This CDR3 has 13 residues. Trimming stripped 5 bases from V and 7 bases from J, with 12 bases between. CDR3 bases: TGTGCCAGCAGCGAGGGCGAAGGGAACATTCAGTACTTC. This sequence encodes CASSEGEGNIQYF.